Following are 8 T cell receptor beta chains from one sample sequenced in a study of blood T cell repertoires in COVID-19. Repertoires were generated with immunoSEQ multiplex PCR, while TCRdb's copy carries only in-frame clones and drops some. The table lists about 240,000 clones, roughly 82% of them singletons. The sample was peripheral blood. The receptors were gathered from a man at least 80 years old with acute or convalescent COVID-19.

The V gene is TRBV6-2 or TRBV6-3, the J gene TRBJ2-3; possible D gene TRBD2, 5 bases. Germline CDR1 is MNHEY and CDR2 is SVGEGT. The CDR3 contains 15 residues. Between the trimmed V and J ends, which lost 6 bases and 0 bases, there was a span of 13 bases. The CDR3 loop reads CASSVQRLSTDTQYF. In nucleotides, the CDR3 is TGTGCCAGCAGCGTACAGCGGTTAAGCACAGATACGCAGTATTTT.

The chain employs TRBV28 and TRBJ1-2; D may be TRBD1 (5 bases). The CDR3 loop spans 16 amino acids. Trimming removed 5 bases from V and 1 base from J, with 17 bases in between. The V gene's germline CDR1 is MDHEN and CDR2 SYDVKM. The DNA of the CDR3 is TGTGCCAGCAGTGAACTTCGTGGGGGAGGTAACTATGGCTACACCTTC. The encoded protein is CASSELRGGGNYGYTF.

This rearrangement joins TRBV5-1 to TRBJ2-7; 8 bases line up with TRBD1. J lost 5 bases, V lost 0 bases, and 4 bases had no gene match. This CDR3 has 14 residues. The germline gives CDR1 SGHRS, CDR2 YFSETQ. DNA of the CDR3: TGCGCCAGCAGCTTGGGGACAGGGTGGGACGAGCAGTACTTC. It is translated as CASSLGTGWDEQYF.

V gene TRBV7-2 combines with J gene TRBJ2-1; TRBD1 matches at 8 bases. Germline CDR1 is SGHTA and CDR2 is FQGNSA. The CDR3 runs 16 residues. The ends lost 3 bases at V and 1 base at J; junction bases unmatched: 5. CDR3 coding DNA: TGTGCCAGCAGCTTCTCCGGGACAGGTTCCTACAATGAGCAGTTCTTC. Its protein product is CASSFSGTGSYNEQFF.

The CDR3 here is CATRTATGQFF. DNA of the CDR3: TGTGCCACCCGGACAGCCACGGGGCAGTTCTTC. The chain joins TRBV6-5 to TRBJ2-1, with D perhaps TRBD1 (6 bases). The V gene's germline CDR1 is MNHEY and CDR2 SVGAGI. The CDR3 length is 11 residues. Trimming removed 10 bases from V and 12 bases from J, with 16 bases in between.

The V and J genes are TRBV5-6 and TRBJ2-7; D might be TRBD1 (6 bases). Germline-derived CDR1 and CDR2 are SGHDT and YYEEEE. The CDR3 extends over 16 amino acids. The V and J ends lost 4 bases and 3 bases respectively, with 20 bases between them. CDR3: CASSTQGRGKGYEQYF. CDR3 nucleotide sequence: TGTGCCAGCAGCACCCAGGGAAGGGGGAAAGGCTACGAGCAGTACTTC.

V is TRBV11-2 and J is TRBJ2-3; the D gene is possibly TRBD2 (6 bases). Germline V gene lookup returns CDR1 SGHAT and CDR2 FQNNGV. Trimming shortened V by 0 bases and J by 3 bases, and 7 bases separated the two germline ends. There are 14 residues in the CDR3. In DNA form, the CDR3 reads TGTGCCAGCAGCTTAGATCGGGGGACAGATACGCAGTATTTT. Protein sequence: CASSLDRGTDTQYF.

V is TRBV2 and J is TRBJ1-1; 7 nucleotides line up with TRBD1. V shed 6 bases and J 0 bases; nucleotides not matched to a gene: 4. The germline V gene has CDR1 SNHLY and CDR2 FYNNEI. The CDR3 covers 14 residues. Written as DNA, the CDR3 is TGTGCCAGCAGCCCGGGACAGATGAACACTGAAGCTTTCTTT. This translates into CASSPGQMNTEAFF.